This TCR beta chain was found in a study of vaccination and CD4 T cells after COVID-19. Study at large: Samples after vaccination came a median 72 days past dose two, ranging 14 to 241. Some control cultures received a CEFX pool, which served as the positive control. Others received an HIV-1 Nef pool or no peptide. Spike peptides, overlapping and drawn from SARS-CoV-2, HCoV-NL63, HCoV-OC43 and HCoV-229E, were used to stimulate cells.

The V and J ends lost 0 bases and 8 bases respectively, with 11 bases between them. There are 13 residues in the CDR3. Germline CDR1 SGDLS, CDR2 YYNGEE. Cultured CD4+ T-cell DNA underwent Oncomine TCR Beta short-read sequencing. The authors extracted genomic DNA from cultured CD4+ T cells. In TCRdb, the PCR reads were re-called with MiXCR into one record per CDR3 protein. The sample contains several thousand distinct CDR3 sequences, around two fifths of which appear only once. The treatment was: approximately 9-day PBMC culture with coronavirus spike peptide pools or control peptides (ViraFEST assay). Ahead of the COVID-19 pandemic (2011-2018), the CD4+ T cells of the unexposed donor were collected. Peptide-pool expansion of antigen-specific T cells preceded TCR sequencing in ViraFEST. For this clonotype: Its target is not known.

The chain employs TRBV9 and TRBJ1-2; no reliable D call. This sequence originates from a human donor in good health. Sequenced input: CD4+ T cells from blood, cultured in vitro. CDR3: CASSVEGVGGYTF. CDR3 DNA sequence: TGTGCCAGCAGCGTAGAGGGAGTAGGGGGCTACACCTTC.